Listed below are T cell receptor beta chains from one sample, sequenced in a study of cytomegalovirus exposure and HLA in healthy donors. Some clones are missing from TCRdb's copy, which holds only in-frame ones; the method was immunoSEQ multiplex PCR. The sample lists around 90,000 clones; 79% were seen once. Sequencing was carried out using PBMCs. These receptor sequences come from a male donor in good health and CMV-seropositive. Each CDR3 is given with its conserved first and last residue. Where a row states a size, it is once, few, many or the class of an expanded clone; other rows omit it.

. TRBJ1-5 14 TRBV4-1 CASSQDYQSTVQHF
few TRBJ1-1 13 TRBV5-8 CASPGQKNTEAFF
few TRBJ1-4 15 TRBV7-6 CASSLVRDPNEKLFF
. TRBJ2-7 13 TRBV4-2 CASSPGLGYEQYF
. TRBJ2-2 13 TRBV5-6 CASSLGSAGELFF
. TRBJ2-1 15 TRBV7-8 CASIPGGANYNEQFF
. TRBJ2-5 13 TRBV2 CASSGGPQETQYF
. TRBJ1-2 14 TRBV29-1 CSVDLRTGVYGYTF
. TRBJ1-2 14 TRBV11-2 CASSPGTGIYGYTF
. TRBJ1-1 14 TRBV6-6 CASLDQGAATEAFF
. TRBJ2-7 13 TRBV6-5 CASSWGDSYEQYF
. TRBJ2-7 13 TRBV5-4 CASSSTLAEEQYF
once TRBJ1-2 13 TRBV4-1 CASSRARDYGYTF
few TRBJ2-7 15 TRBV2 CASSESLAGIYEQYF
. TRBJ2-1 13 TRBV4-2 CASSQTSYNEQFF
once TRBJ2-3 14 TRBV5-1 CASSLGLSTDTQYF
. TRBJ1-6 15 TRBV5-1 CASSLAGEINSPLHF
. TRBJ2-1 15 TRBV6-5 CASSLDGSSYNEQFF
few TRBJ2-7 14 TRBV5-1 CASSLTGGAYEQYF
. TRBJ1-2 13 TRBV5-4 CASSRTGDYGYTF
. TRBJ2-7 14 TRBV6-1 CASSPRDRGYEQYF
few TRBJ1-1 13 TRBV7-2 CASRGQANTEAFF
. TRBJ1-1 13 TRBV30 CAWSFGQATEAFF
. TRBJ2-5 14 TRBV11-2 CASSLVGGVETQYF
. TRBJ1-1 10 TRBV30 CASQGREAFF
few TRBJ2-3 16 TRBV6-1 CASSEAVAGGTDTQYF
. TRBJ1-1 14 TRBV19 CASSIGGGFTEAFF
. TRBJ2-1 16 TRBV7-3 CASSLSRGSSYNEQFF
. TRBJ2-7 14 TRBV5-1 CASSLERSSYEQYF
. TRBJ2-5 16 TRBV4-3 CASSQALGGGGETQYF
few TRBJ1-1 13 TRBV19 CASSSQGATEAFF
. TRBJ2-4 15 TRBV4-2 CASSEDPGIKNIQYF
. TRBJ1-6 14 TRBV19 CASSIVQGDSPLHF
. TRBJ1-1 15 TRBV7-9 CASSLGGARNTEAFF
few TRBJ1-1 12 TRBV30 CAWTRDSHGAFF
. TRBJ2-2 16 TRBV5-1 CASSLRPGGGNGELFF
. TRBJ2-7 16 TRBV4-1 CASSQPPSEHSYEQYF
. TRBJ1-2 14 TRBV18 CASSPPGGVLGYTF
. TRBJ1-2 12 TRBV30 CAWGGHTYGYTF
. TRBJ2-7 14 TRBV4-3 CASSRQTGIYEQYF
. TRBJ1-6 15 TRBV14 CASSQGGTDNSPLHF